The 13 T cell receptor beta chains in this list originate from one sample, sequenced in a study of cytomegalovirus exposure and HLA in healthy donors. Clones were sequenced by immunoSEQ multiplex PCR, and TCRdb holds only the in-frame ones, with some missing. The repertoire holds roughly 150,000 clones, with about 96% as singletons. Sample: PBMCs. Receptors were obtained from a woman aged 18-29 years in good health and CMV-seronegative.

The J gene is TRBJ1-1, the V gene TRBV6-5; 7 nucleotides agree with TRBD1. Germline V gene lookup returns CDR1 MNHEY and CDR2 SVGAGI. V was pared by 8 bases and J by 5 bases, with 11 bases of the junction left unmatched. The CDR3 consists of 14 residues. For the CDR3, the DNA is TGTGCCAGCGTCCGACAGGGTGGGGAGACTGAAGCTTTCTTT. Translated, it gives CASVRQGGETEAFF.

J is TRBJ2-4 and V is TRBV4-3; 7 nucleotides align to TRBD2. Germline V CDR1 and CDR2: LGHNA, YSLEER. The CDR3 runs 14 residues. J gave up 14 bases and V 0 bases, and 10 bases lay outside the gene matches. CDR3 coding DNA: TGCGCCAGCAGCCAAGATCGGGGGGTTGGCAGCAAGTACTTC. This translates into CASSQDRGVGSKYF.

The V call is TRBV9, the J call TRBJ1-5; tentatively, D is TRBD1 (5 bases). Trimming shortened V by 3 bases and J by 0 bases, and 10 bases separated the two germline ends. The CDR3 is 15 amino acids. Germline lookup yields CDR1 SGDLS and CDR2 YYNGEE. The CDR3 is CASSEGTYSNQPQHF. In DNA, the CDR3 is TGTGCCAGCAGCGAGGGGACTTATAGCAATCAGCCCCAGCATTTT. The complete variable domain, with remaining parts taken from reference TRBV9 and TRBJ1-5, reads DSGVTQTPKHLITATGQRVTLRCSPRSGDLSVYWYQQSLDQGLQFLIQYYNGEERAKGNILERFSAQQFPDLHSELNLSSLELGDSALYFCASSEGTYSNQPQHFGDGTRLSIL.

V gene TRBV5-1 combines with J gene TRBJ1-5, with 9 bases matching TRBD1. J was trimmed by 4 bases and V by 3 bases; bases with no gene match: 2. This CDR3 has 14 residues. Germline CDR1 SGHRS, CDR2 YFSETQ. The CDR3 coding sequence is TGCGCCAGCAGCTCGACAGGGGGAAATCAGCCCCAGCATTTT. Its protein product is CASSSTGGNQPQHF.

The chain uses TRBV27 and TRBJ2-7; 12 bases are shared with TRBD2. This CDR3 is built from 15 residues. V gave up 5 bases and J gave up 5 bases; unmatched junction bases: 7. CDR1 and CDR2 (germline): MNHEY, SMNVEV (reference sequence). In DNA, the CDR3 is TGTGCCAGCAGTCCCGAACTAGCGGGGGGCCACGAGCAGTACTTC. The encoded protein is CASSPELAGGHEQYF.

The chain uses TRBV20-1 and TRBJ2-1; the match to TRBD1 covers 9 bases. Germline V gives CDR1 DFQATT, CDR2 SNEGSKA (reference sequence). The length of the CDR3 is 10 residues. The CDR3 nucleotides are TGCAGGGACAGGGGACAGAGGGAATTCTTC. Translating it yields CRDRGQREFF.

The chain couples TRBV27 to TRBJ2-3; possibly TRBD1 for D (6 bases). The CDR3 extends over 15 amino acids. V was pared by 4 bases and J by 7 bases, with 18 bases between. Germline V gives CDR1 MNHEY, CDR2 SMNVEV (reference sequence). CDR3 bases: TGTGCCAGCAGTTCTCTTCCGGGACACCTCTATACGCAGTATTTT. Amino acids: CASSSLPGHLYTQYF.

The CDR3 DNA sequence: TGCGCCATCCCCACTGACAGGGGGGACACCGGGGAGCTGTTTTTT. This translates into CAIPTDRGDTGELFF. The chain joins TRBV10-1 to TRBJ2-2; the match to TRBD1 covers 9 bases. This CDR3 region has 15 residues. Germline V CDR1 and CDR2: WNHNN, SYGVQD (reference sequence). The ends lost 10 bases at V and 3 bases at J; junction bases unmatched: 9.

This chain links TRBV7-6 with TRBJ2-3; D possibly corresponds to TRBD1 (5 bases). The CDR3 is 14 residues long. In germline, CDR1 is SGHVS, CDR2 FNYEAQ. V was cut by 1 base and J by 10 bases, with 15 bases left in between. The CDR3 DNA reads TGTGCCAGCAGCTTAGGGACAACCTTAATGGCGCAGTATTTT. Translating it yields CASSLGTTLMAQYF.

The chain links TRBV27 to TRBJ2-5; TRBD1 matches at 9 bases. Germline V gene lookup returns CDR1 MNHEY and CDR2 SMNVEV (reference sequence). The CDR3 is 13 amino acids. With V trimmed by 8 bases and J by 5 bases, 6 bases remained unmatched. CDR3 DNA: TGTGCCAGCGCCCGGACAGGGGTTGAGACCCAGTACTTC. It is translated as CASARTGVETQYF.

Remarks on this clone: A junction end diverges from the germline sequence, so it may reflect a read error. This sequence joins TRBV30 and TRBJ2-7, with 9 bases that match TRBD1. This CDR3 spans 13 amino acids. Germline V gene data show CDR1 as GTSNPN and CDR2 as SVGIG (reference sequence). The CDR3 here is CAWSVQGTGLEGF. CDR3 nucleotides: TGTGCCTGGAGTGTACAGGGGACAGGGCTTGAGGGTTTC.

This clone was seen only once. V and J are TRBV9 and TRBJ2-5; no reliable D call. V lost 0 bases, J lost 5 bases, and 14 bases lay in between. The length of the CDR3 is 15 residues. Germline CDR1 is SGDLS and CDR2 is YYNGEE. The CDR3 DNA is TGTGCCAGCAGCGTAGCTTCGCAAGCGTACGAGACCCAGTACTTC. It codes for CASSVASQAYETQYF.

The chain combines TRBV19 with TRBJ1-3; a possible D gene is TRBD1 (6 bases). Germline CDR1 LNHDA, CDR2 SQIVND (reference sequence). The CDR3 length is 15 residues. V was trimmed by 5 bases and J by 0 bases, leaving 11 bases between them. The CDR3, as DNA: TGTGCCAGTAGTGTCGACAGGAGCTCTGGAAACACCATATATTTT. It yields the protein CASSVDRSSGNTIYF.